These 23 T cell receptor beta chains came from one sample sequenced in a study of regulatory T cells in long-lasting Graves disease. Arm-PCR with iRepertoire HTBI primers amplified the CDR3 regions for these TCR beta libraries. TCRdb itself ran the multiplex PCR reads through MiXCR, one entry per CDR3 protein. The sample yields 400,000 to 600,000 distinct CDR3 sequences, 20% to 25% seen once. The time point here: persistent/refractory GD, antithyroid drugs over 5 years with positive TRAb. RNA extracted from PBMCs served as the sequencing template. The sequencing here drew on peripheral blood mononuclear cells (PBMCs), taken when the disease was refractory, from a patient treated with antithyroid drugs. These receptor sequences come from a female donor with Graves disease.

This clonotype showed up many times. This rearrangement joins TRBV12-3 or TRBV12-4 to TRBJ1-2, with a weak D call TRBD1 (5 bases). V shed 6 bases and J shed 7 bases, with 15 bases lying between them. This CDR3 is 13 amino acids long. The CDR3 reads CASSYSGARGYTF. CDR3 DNA: TGTGCCAGCAGCTACAGTGGGGCGCGTGGCTACACCTTC.

V gene TRBV5-1 combines with J gene TRBJ2-5; D may match TRBD1 or TRBD2 (6 bases each). There are 13 residues in the CDR3. Germline lookup yields CDR1 SGHRS and CDR2 YFSETQ. V was clipped by 5 bases and J by 2 bases, with 10 bases between them. CDR3 coding DNA: TGCGCCAGCAGGCGGGACAATCAAGAGACCCAGTACTTC. Protein: CASRRDNQETQYF.

This clonotype came up many times. The chain couples TRBV28 to TRBJ2-7; D possibly corresponds to TRBD2 (6 bases). The CDR3 loop spans 14 amino acids. V lost 3 bases, J lost 0 bases, and 9 bases lay in between. In germline, CDR1 is MDHEN, CDR2 SYDVKM. The chain's CDR3 is CASSFPGGSYEQYF. The CDR3 nucleotides read TGTGCCAGCAGTTTCCCCGGGGGCTCCTACGAGCAGTACTTC.

This clonotype turned up a few times. This sequence joins TRBV5-1 and TRBJ2-5; 11 bases agree with TRBD2. The germline V gene has CDR1 SGHRS and CDR2 YFSETQ. The CDR3 is 16 residues long. The junction had 7 bases not matched to a gene; V was cut back by 4 bases and J by 2 bases. The chain's CDR3 is CASSELAGGIQETQYF. DNA for the CDR3: TGCGCCAGCAGCGAGCTAGCGGGAGGCATTCAAGAGACCCAGTACTTC.

The J gene is TRBJ2-1, the V gene TRBV6-5; D may match TRBD1 or TRBD2 (5 bases each). Germline V gene sequence: CDR1 MNHEY, CDR2 SVGAGI. This CDR3 is 11 amino acids long. V shed 2 bases and J shed 12 bases, with 8 bases lying between them. CDR3 in DNA: TGTGCCAGCAGTTACATTGGGGGGCAGTTCTTC. It translates to CASSYIGGQFF.

The genes are TRBV4-2 and TRBJ1-5; D is perhaps TRBD1 (5 bases). The CDR3 totals 17 residues. Germline lookup yields CDR1 LGHNA and CDR2 YNFKEQ. V lost 0 bases, J lost 6 bases, and 18 bases lay in between. CDR3 amino acids: CASSQEGGVNGIQPQHF. The CDR3 region has the DNA TGTGCCAGCAGCCAAGAGGGAGGGGTAAACGGCATTCAGCCCCAGCATTTT.

The chain links TRBV27 to TRBJ1-1; D remains unclear. The CDR3 has 13 residues. V was pared by 4 bases and J by 3 bases, with 9 bases between. Germline loops: CDR1 MNHEY, CDR2 SMNVEV (reference sequence). The CDR3, as DNA: TGTGCCAGCAGTTCCCGGGCCTACACTGAAGCTTTCTTT. Protein sequence: CASSSRAYTEAFF.

Many counts were recorded for this clonotype. One junction end does not reproduce the germline sequence, and a read error may be involved. The rearrangement links TRBV6-5 to TRBJ1-1, with D unclear. There are 17 residues in the CDR3. The germline gives CDR1 MNHEY, CDR2 SVGAGI. CDR3 bases: TGTGCCAGCAGTTACTCAGACCGGGTTTTCATGAACACTGAAGCTCTCTTT. It yields the protein CASSYSDRVFMNTEALF.

J is TRBJ2-5 and V is TRBV20-1; 9 bases are a match to TRBD1. This CDR3 is built from 14 residues. The junction had 8 bases not matched to a gene; V was cut back by 5 bases and J by 4 bases. Germline V gene sequence: CDR1 DFQATT, CDR2 SNEGSKA (reference sequence). This CDR3 is CSAGPTGGRETQYF. The CDR3 DNA sequence: TGCAGTGCTGGCCCAACAGGGGGCCGAGAGACCCAGTACTTC.

In its sample, this clonotype was seen a few times. V usage is TRBV7-2 and J usage is TRBJ1-3; possible D gene TRBD1, 5 bases. V lost 1 base, J lost 4 bases, and 14 bases lay in between. Germline values: CDR1 SGHTA, CDR2 FQGNSA. This CDR3 has 16 amino acids. This CDR3 reads CASSLVGGSLGNTIYF. DNA for the CDR3: TGTGCCAGCAGCTTAGTGGGGGGGTCCCTCGGAAACACCATATATTTT.

A word on this clonotype: Germline and junction disagree at one end, which may indicate a read error. The chain carries TRBV6-4 and TRBJ2-2; 9 bases fit TRBD1. Germline loops: CDR1 MRHNA, CDR2 SNTAGT. The CDR3 contains 18 residues. The CDR3 DNA reads TGTGCCAGCAGTTACTCGATATGGACAGGGGAGGGCACCGGGGAGCTGTTTTTT. Encoded protein: CASSYSIWTGEGTGELFF.

This clonotype showed up just a few times. V is TRBV28 and J is TRBJ2-7, with 9 positions matching TRBD2. The CDR3 spans 16 residues. Germline CDR1 MDHEN, CDR2 SYDVKM. The junction had 12 bases not matched to a gene; V was cut back by 6 bases and J by 3 bases. The CDR3 loop is CASSKISGSSDYEQYF. In nucleotides, the CDR3 is TGTGCCAGCAGCAAAATTAGCGGGAGTTCGGACTACGAGCAGTACTTC.

This clonotype was found many times. The chain is built from TRBV28 and TRBJ1-5; 9 nucleotides line up with TRBD1. Germline CDR1 MDHEN, CDR2 SYDVKM. V lost 5 bases, J lost 6 bases, and 5 bases stayed unmatched. This CDR3 spans 14 amino acids. CDR3 nucleotides: TGTGCCAGCAGTCCCGGGACAGGGATTCAGCCCCAGCATTTT. It codes for CASSPGTGIQPQHF.

The CDR3 DNA reads TGCGCCAGCAGCTTGGGAGTCTCAGGTTACCAAGAGACCCAGTACTTC. This encodes CASSLGVSGYQETQYF. This chain joins TRBV5-1 and TRBJ2-5; D is unresolved. CDR1 and CDR2 (germline): SGHRS, YFSETQ. V was clipped by 0 bases and J by 0 bases, with 12 bases between them. The CDR3 loop spans 16 amino acids.

This clonotype was picked up a small number of times. The chain carries TRBV19 and TRBJ1-2; D call uncertain. CDR1 and CDR2 (germline): LNHDA, SQIVND (reference sequence). The V end lost 4 bases, the J end lost 2 bases, and 17 bases lay between the germline ends. This CDR3 is built from 16 residues. CDR3 protein: CASSTTLTDLNYGYTF. The CDR3 DNA sequence: TGTGCCAGTAGTACAACCCTGACGGATTTGAACTATGGCTACACCTTC.

V is TRBV12-5 and J is TRBJ1-1; D is uncertain. CDR3 length: 11 amino acids. The V and J ends lost 5 bases and 6 bases respectively, with 7 bases between them. Germline V gene sequence: CDR1 LGHNT, CDR2 FRNRAP. CDR3 bases: TGTGCTAGTGGTCAGGACTCTGAAGCTTTCTTT. Its protein is CASGQDSEAFF.

This rearrangement joins TRBV7-8 to TRBJ2-3, with D perhaps matching TRBD2 (6 bases). V gave up 1 base and J gave up 5 bases, with 16 bases separating them. This CDR3 spans 16 amino acids. The germline V gene has CDR1 SGHVS and CDR2 FQNEAQ. In nucleotides, the CDR3 is TGTGCCAGCAGCTTAGAGCTCGGGGGAAGCGGAGATACGCAGTATTTT. As protein: CASSLELGGSGDTQYF.

This clonotype was observed at least ten times. The V call is TRBV2, the J call TRBJ2-7; 10 positions match TRBD1. CDR1 is SNHLY, CDR2 FYNNEI, per germline. Trimming removed 3 bases from V and 6 bases from J; junction bases left unmatched: 8. The CDR3 covers 15 residues. In nucleotides, the CDR3 is TGTGCCAGCAGTGAGGAGTCCGGGACAGGGGCCGAGCAGTACTTC. Encoded protein: CASSEESGTGAEQYF.

The chain links TRBV30 to TRBJ2-7; no clear D. This CDR3 region has 11 residues. Deletions cut 3 bases from V and 5 bases from J, with 8 bases between. From germline, CDR1 is GTSNPN and CDR2 SVGIG (reference sequence). The CDR3 reads CAWSLVHEQYF. DNA of the CDR3: TGTGCCTGGAGCCTCGTTCACGAGCAGTACTTC.

This rearrangement joins TRBV7-9 to TRBJ1-2; D uncertain. CDR1 and CDR2 from the germline V gene are SEHNR and FQNEAQ (reference sequence). V shed 5 bases and J shed 4 bases, with 14 bases lying between them. The CDR3 totals 14 residues. As DNA, the CDR3 is TGTGCCAGCAGCCTCGGGGTGCTCGTCTATGGCTACACCTTC. As protein: CASSLGVLVYGYTF.

This clonotype was detected many times. V usage is TRBV10-3 and J usage is TRBJ2-7, with TRBD1 as a possible D gene (6 bases). The germline V gene encodes CDR1 ENHRY and CDR2 SYGVKD. This CDR3 is 14 amino acids long. Trimming took off 2 bases at V and 4 bases at J, with 12 bases between the two ends. This CDR3 reads CAISEGRGGYEQYF. The CDR3 DNA follows: TGTGCCATCAGTGAGGGGAGAGGGGGTTACGAGCAGTACTTC.

This clonotype was observed a handful of times. This chain links TRBV7-6 with TRBJ2-7; D is undetermined. In germline, CDR1 is SGHVS, CDR2 FNYEAQ. The CDR3 is 17 residues long. Trimming shortened V by 1 base and J by 2 bases, and 18 bases separated the two germline ends. CDR3 protein: CASSLEAPQEYAYEQYF. CDR3 sequence (DNA): TGTGCCAGCAGCTTAGAGGCCCCTCAGGAGTACGCCTACGAGCAGTACTTC.

Many counts were recorded for this clonotype. The rearrangement joins TRBV11-3 to TRBJ1-2; 7 bases match TRBD1. Germline CDR1 reads SGHNT; CDR2 reads YENEEA. Unmatched junction bases numbered 7, after V lost 4 bases and J lost 8 bases. The CDR3 has 13 amino acids. CDR3 region: CASSSRGFYGYTF. The CDR3 region has the DNA TGTGCCAGCAGCTCCAGGGGGTTCTACGGCTACACCTTC.